One and the same sample provided the 26 T cell receptor beta chains below, sequenced in a study of T-cell memory formation after mild COVID-19. TCRdb reprocessed the 5' RACE reads via MiXCR and lists one record per CDR3 protein. The sample carries 200,000 to 300,000 distinct CDR3 sequences, 16% recorded once. What was sequenced was PBMCs or a T cell subset sorted from them (not recorded which). The source of these receptors is a young man who had mild COVID-19 (a few samples of this study predate the infection). Cell type and time point are not known.

This clonotype was seen only a few times. The CDR3 region has the DNA TGTGCCAGCAGCTTCACAGGGGATACGCAGTATTTT. Translated: CASSFTGDTQYF. The chain combines TRBV7-6 with TRBJ2-3, with D perhaps matching TRBD1 (6 bases). Trimming removed 3 bases from V and 6 bases from J, with 7 bases in between. Germline-derived CDR1 and CDR2 are SGHVS and FNYEAQ. This CDR3 is 12 amino acids long.

This clonotype was counted ten times or more. The chain couples TRBV6-1 to TRBJ2-5; 7 positions agree with TRBD2. The CDR3 length is 14 residues. Germline lookup yields CDR1 MNHNS and CDR2 SASEGT. J gave up 2 bases and V 0 bases, and 0 bases lay outside the gene matches. The CDR3 sequence: CASSEAGGQETQYF. In DNA, the CDR3 is TGTGCCAGCAGTGAAGCGGGGGGGCAAGAGACCCAGTACTTC.

The chain employs TRBV7-6 and TRBJ1-2; D possibly corresponds to TRBD1 (6 bases). CDR3 length: 16 residues. Germline CDR1 reads SGHVS; CDR2 reads FNYEAQ. Trimming removed 0 bases from V and 6 bases from J, with 17 bases in between. The CDR3 sequence is CASSLAVTGRVDGYTF. The CDR3 DNA reads as TGTGCCAGCAGCTTAGCCGTGACAGGAAGAGTCGATGGCTACACCTTC.

This clonotype has only a few counts. The rearrangement links TRBV5-1 to TRBJ2-5; the match to TRBD2 covers 10 bases. This CDR3 region has 16 residues. V trimming: 1 base; J trimming: 1 base; junction bases outside the gene matches: 4. CDR1 and CDR2 (germline): SGHRS, YFSETQ. CDR3 in amino acids: CASSLLAGGTQETQYF. The DNA for the CDR3 is TGCGCCAGCAGCTTGTTAGCGGGGGGAACCCAAGAGACCCAGTACTTC.

This clonotype was seen a few times. The chain links TRBV5-1 to TRBJ2-1; D unresolved. V was shortened by 5 bases and J by 2 bases, with 14 bases between the two germline ends. This CDR3 is 15 amino acids long. Germline V CDR1 and CDR2: SGHRS, YFSETQ. The CDR3: CASRVQAVTYNEQFF. The CDR3 nucleotides are TGCGCCAGCAGGGTTCAGGCGGTCACCTACAATGAGCAGTTCTTC.

This chain links TRBV27 with TRBJ2-7; no definite D call. The V and J ends lost 6 bases and 3 bases respectively, with 15 bases between them. The CDR3 has 14 amino acids. Germline V CDR1 and CDR2: MNHEY, SMNVEV (reference sequence). DNA of the CDR3: TGTGCCAGCAGCCCCACCGAACGGATCTACGAGCAGTACGTC. Translating it yields CASSPTERIYEQYV.

This clonotype was observed a few times. V is TRBV5-1 and J is TRBJ1-1; maybe TRBD1 (5 bases). This CDR3 contains 15 residues. Germline V gene sequence: CDR1 SGHRS, CDR2 YFSETQ. Trimming took 4 bases from V and 1 from J, leaving 14 bases between them. The DNA of the CDR3 is TGCGCCAGCAGCCCGAGACAAGGGACGAACACTGAAGCTTTCTTT. Protein product: CASSPRQGTNTEAFF.

This clonotype has ten or more counts. The V gene is TRBV5-1, the J gene TRBJ2-1; D gene unclear. In germline, CDR1 is SGHRS, CDR2 YFSETQ. V was pared by 0 bases and J by 7 bases, with 11 bases between. There are 14 residues in the CDR3. The CDR3 region is CASSLGARTNEQFF. In DNA form, the CDR3 reads TGCGCCAGCAGCTTGGGGGCCCGGACGAATGAGCAGTTCTTC. Filled out from reference TRBV5-1 and TRBJ2-1, the complete variable domain reads KAGVTQTPRYLIKTRGQQVTLSCSPISGHRSVSWYQQTPGQGLQFLFEYFSETQRNKGNFPGRFSGRQFSNSRSEMNVSTLELGDSALYLCASSLGARTNEQFFGPGTRLTVL.

This clonotype was detected only a few times. The chain has TRBV10-2 and TRBJ2-5, with TRBD2 as a possible D gene (7 bases). This CDR3 has 14 residues. Germline CDR1 and CDR2: WSHSY and SAAADI. V gave up 6 bases and J gave up 5 bases, with 16 bases separating them. CDR3 coding DNA: TGCGCCAGCAGCGAGGGGGGGGCCGGGGAGACCCAGTACTTC. This codes for CASSEGGAGETQYF.

This clonotype occurred many times. The rearrangement links TRBV30 to TRBJ2-3; D not resolved. Germline values: CDR1 GTSNPN, CDR2 SVGIG (reference sequence). This CDR3 is 13 amino acids long. V lost 0 bases to trimming and J lost 4 bases, with 8 bases between them. CDR3 nucleotides: TGTGCCTGGAGTGTACGGTCGGCAGATACGCAGTATTTT. Protein sequence: CAWSVRSADTQYF.

There are a few counts of this clonotype. The CDR3 sequence: CASSSEGGRGGETQYF. DNA for the CDR3: TGTGCCAGCAGCTCCGAAGGGGGACGGGGGGGCGAGACCCAGTACTTC. The V and J genes are TRBV7-3 and TRBJ2-5; TRBD2 aligns across 8 bases. The germline CDR1 and CDR2 sequences are SGHTA and FQGTGA. This CDR3 has 16 residues. Trimming cost V 4 bases and J 5 bases; bases outside gene matches: 12.

The chain recombines TRBV28 with TRBJ1-2; D unclear. Germline CDR1 is MDHEN and CDR2 is SYDVKM. V lost 5 bases and J lost 4, with 11 bases in between. The CDR3 loop spans 13 amino acids. The CDR3: CASSMGSLYGYTF. The CDR3, as DNA: TGTGCCAGCAGTATGGGTTCTCTCTATGGCTACACCTTC.

This clonotype has just a few counts. The V and J genes are TRBV20-1 and TRBJ1-6; D is possibly TRBD1 (5 bases). The CDR3 has 13 residues. The germline V and J ends were trimmed by 3 bases and 7 bases, with 10 bases remaining between them. Germline V lookup: CDR1 DFQATT, CDR2 SNEGSKA (reference sequence). The CDR3, as DNA: TGCAGTGCTAGCAGGGAACGAAATTCACCCCTCCACTTT. The encoded protein is CSASRERNSPLHF.

This clonotype was seen a handful of times. The genes are TRBV29-1 and TRBJ2-2; 7 bases agree with TRBD2. CDR1 SQVTM and CDR2 ANQGSEA come from the germline V gene. This CDR3 has 15 amino acids. V trimming: 2 bases; J trimming: 3 bases; junction bases outside the gene matches: 6. This CDR3 reads CSVEMAGVDTGELFF. DNA of the CDR3: TGCAGCGTTGAAATGGCGGGGGTGGACACCGGGGAGCTGTTTTTT.

This clonotype was observed a handful of times. This chain uses TRBV11-2 with TRBJ2-3; 7 bases match TRBD1. The germline gives CDR1 SGHAT, CDR2 FQNNGV. This CDR3 spans 14 amino acids. V gave up 5 bases and J gave up 3 bases; unmatched junction bases: 5. The chain's CDR3 is CASSLQGFTDTQYF. For the CDR3, the DNA is TGTGCCAGCAGCCTACAGGGGTTTACAGATACGCAGTATTTT.

The rearrangement links TRBV6-5 to TRBJ1-1; 7 bases match TRBD1. Germline trimming cut 2 bases from V and 10 bases from J; bases unmatched to any gene: 7. From germline, CDR1 is MNHEY and CDR2 SVGAGI. The CDR3 runs 13 residues. The CDR3 coding sequence is TGTGCCAGCAGTTACATGGGGGACAGTATAGCTTTCTTT. Protein sequence: CASSYMGDSIAFF.

This clonotype was seen more than once but under ten times. The V call is TRBV7-2, the J call TRBJ2-7; 9 nucleotides line up with TRBD1. With 5 bases clipped from V and 1 base from J, the junction kept 6 bases outside the gene matches. Germline V CDR1 and CDR2: SGHTA, FQGNSA. There are 15 residues in the CDR3. The CDR3 sequence: CASSLTGTGSYEQYV. CDR3 in DNA: TGTGCCAGCAGCCTGACCGGGACAGGGTCCTACGAGCAGTACGTC.

Only a few counts were recorded for this clonotype. The J gene is TRBJ2-3, the V gene TRBV29-1, with a possible D match to TRBD1 (5 bases). Per the germline V gene, CDR1 is SQVTM and CDR2 is ANQGSEA. V lost 8 bases to trimming and J lost 0 bases, with 12 bases between them. The CDR3 covers 13 residues. Written as DNA, the CDR3 is TGCAGCACCGGAAGGGGTAGCACAGATACGCAGTATTTT. This translates into CSTGRGSTDTQYF.

The chain uses TRBV20-1 and TRBJ2-1; tentative D call: TRBD2 (6 bases). Trimming took 6 bases from V and 7 from J, leaving 16 bases between them. From germline, CDR1 is DFQATT and CDR2 SNEGSKA (reference sequence). The length of the CDR3 is 13 residues. The CDR3 DNA follows: TGCAGTGCCTGGGCTAGCGATATTAATGAGCAGTTCTTC. This translates into CSAWASDINEQFF.

This clonotype was picked up a small number of times. The chain is built from TRBV2 and TRBJ1-2, with a possible D match to TRBD1 (6 bases). The CDR3 is made up of 13 amino acids. Per germline, CDR1 SNHLY and CDR2 FYNNEI. With 4 bases removed from V and 9 bases from J, the gap between germline ends came to 15 bases. CDR3 DNA sequence: TGTGCCAGCAGTGGAGGGGGAAAAGGGAGCTACACCTTC. It specifies CASSGGGKGSYTF.

This sequence joins TRBV7-3 and TRBJ2-2; D not resolved. The germline V gene has CDR1 SGHTA and CDR2 FQGTGA. This CDR3 spans 13 amino acids. V was pared by 5 bases and J by 7 bases, with 11 bases between. The CDR3 nucleotides are TGTGCCAGCAGCCCCAATGCTATCGGGGAGCTGTTTTTT. Residues: CASSPNAIGELFF.

The rearrangement joins TRBV7-9 to TRBJ2-3; unclear D gene. Germline values: CDR1 SEHNR, CDR2 FQNEAQ (reference sequence). This CDR3 comprises 11 residues. V lost 8 bases and J lost 0, with 3 bases in between. DNA of the CDR3: TGTGCCAGCGAGAGCACAGATACGCAGTATTTT. As protein: CASESTDTQYF.

The V gene is TRBV20-1, the J gene TRBJ2-1, with D hard to call. The CDR3 consists of 14 residues. The germline CDR1 and CDR2 sequences are DFQATT and SNEGSKA (reference sequence). V was clipped by 3 bases and J by 3 bases, with 12 bases between them. CDR3 in DNA: TGCAGTGCTAGTGGCCACCAAGACTACAATGAGCAGTTCTTC. This encodes CSASGHQDYNEQFF.

The CDR3 DNA reads as TGTGCCACCCTTGGCGACATGTACCAAGAGACCCAGTACTTC. Amino acid sequence: CATLGDMYQETQYF. V is TRBV6-2 or TRBV6-3 and J is TRBJ2-5, with D uncertain. The germline CDR1 and CDR2 sequences are MNHEY and SVGEGT. The CDR3 has 14 amino acids. Trimming left V 10 bases short and J 0 bases short, with 15 bases between.

The table lists this clonotype with a count of one. This sequence joins TRBV3-1 and TRBJ1-3, with no clear D. CDR3 size: 13 residues. V was trimmed by 10 bases and J by 7 bases, leaving 17 bases between them. Looked up from germline, CDR1 is LGHDT and CDR2 is YNNKEL (reference sequence). CDR3 DNA: TGTGCCACCTCGACTGCGGGCCCTAACACCATATATTTT. Its protein product is CATSTAGPNTIYF.

The V and J genes are TRBV29-1 and TRBJ1-2, with TRBD1 identical over 7 bases. This CDR3 contains 14 residues. Unmatched junction bases numbered 15, after V lost 6 bases and J lost 8 bases. CDR1 is SQVTM, CDR2 ANQGSEA, per germline. CDR3 bases: TGCAGCGTCAACCGATTCTGGGACAGAGAGGGCTACACCTTC. This gives the protein CSVNRFWDREGYTF.